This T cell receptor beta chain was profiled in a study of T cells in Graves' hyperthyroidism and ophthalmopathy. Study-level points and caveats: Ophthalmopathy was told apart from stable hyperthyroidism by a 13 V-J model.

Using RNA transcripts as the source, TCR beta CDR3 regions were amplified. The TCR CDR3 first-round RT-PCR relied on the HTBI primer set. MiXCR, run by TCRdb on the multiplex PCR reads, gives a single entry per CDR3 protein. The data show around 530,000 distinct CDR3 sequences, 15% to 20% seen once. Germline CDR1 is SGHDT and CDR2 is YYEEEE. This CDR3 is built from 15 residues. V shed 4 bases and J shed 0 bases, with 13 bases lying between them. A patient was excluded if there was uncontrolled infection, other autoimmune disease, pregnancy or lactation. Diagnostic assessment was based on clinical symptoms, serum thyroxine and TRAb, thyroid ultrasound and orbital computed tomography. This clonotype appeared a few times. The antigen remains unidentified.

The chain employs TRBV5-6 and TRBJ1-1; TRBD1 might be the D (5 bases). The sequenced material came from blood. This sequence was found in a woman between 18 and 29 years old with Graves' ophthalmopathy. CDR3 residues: CASSHMGVMNTEAFF. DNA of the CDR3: TGTGCCAGCAGCCACATGGGGGTAATGAACACTGAAGCTTTCTTT.